The clone carrying this TCR beta chain was found once. Its antigen is undetermined. Repertoires were generated with immunoSEQ multiplex PCR, while TCRdb's copy carries only in-frame clones and drops some. The sample shows 80,000 to 100,000 clones, over 75% of them seen only once. This record comes from a study of a mutant IDH1 vaccine in newly diagnosed glioma. Study overall: Treated patients, averaging around 40 years, were roughly 60% male and approximately 38% female.

The sample's time point: baseline, week 1 (first vaccination visit). Sample treatment: pre-vaccination baseline after standard-of-care therapy. Study results and caveats: Top-clonotype changes in peripheral T cells seemed unrelated to pseudoprogression.

This CDR3 spans 13 amino acids. The germline V gene encodes CDR1 MGHRA and CDR2 YSYEKL. Trimming removed 4 bases from V and 4 bases from J, with 8 bases in between. The rearrangement uses TRBV4-1 and TRBJ1-5; D not certain. The sequencing here drew on PBMCs, taken from a glioma patient treated with radiotherapy, temozolomide or both. This TCR came from a man in his forties or fifties with glioma. CDR3 sequence: CASSLAGNQPQHF. In nucleotides, the CDR3 is TGCGCCAGCAGCCTCGCGGGTAATCAGCCCCAGCATTTT.